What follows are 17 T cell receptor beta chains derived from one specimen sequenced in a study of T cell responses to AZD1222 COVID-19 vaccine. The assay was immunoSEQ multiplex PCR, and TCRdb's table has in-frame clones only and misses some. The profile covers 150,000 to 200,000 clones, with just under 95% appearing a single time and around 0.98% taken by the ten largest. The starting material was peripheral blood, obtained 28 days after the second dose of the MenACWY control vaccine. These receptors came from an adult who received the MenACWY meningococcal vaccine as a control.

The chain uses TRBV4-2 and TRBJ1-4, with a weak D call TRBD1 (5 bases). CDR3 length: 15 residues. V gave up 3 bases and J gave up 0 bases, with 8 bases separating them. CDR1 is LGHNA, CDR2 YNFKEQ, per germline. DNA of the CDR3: TGTGCCAGCAGCCAGGGGCTAACAACTAATGAAAAACTGTTTTTT. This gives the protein CASSQGLTTNEKLFF.

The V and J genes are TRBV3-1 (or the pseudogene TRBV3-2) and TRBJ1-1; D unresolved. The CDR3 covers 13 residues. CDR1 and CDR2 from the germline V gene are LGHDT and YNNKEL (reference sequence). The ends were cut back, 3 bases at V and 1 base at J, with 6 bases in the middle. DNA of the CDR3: TGTGCCAGCAGCCAGTCGGGGAACACTGAAGCTTTCTTT. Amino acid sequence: CASSQSGNTEAFF.

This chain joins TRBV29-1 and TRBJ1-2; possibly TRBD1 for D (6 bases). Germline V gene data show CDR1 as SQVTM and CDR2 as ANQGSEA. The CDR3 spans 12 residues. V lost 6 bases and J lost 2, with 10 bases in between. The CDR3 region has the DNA TGCAGCGTGGGGGGCGGGAACTATGGCTACACCTTC. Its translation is CSVGGGNYGYTF.

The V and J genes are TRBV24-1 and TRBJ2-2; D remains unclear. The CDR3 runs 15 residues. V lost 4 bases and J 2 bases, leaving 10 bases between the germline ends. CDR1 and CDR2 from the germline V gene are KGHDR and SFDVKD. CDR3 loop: CATSDRTINTGELFF. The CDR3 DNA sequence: TGTGCCACCAGTGACCGGACGATAAACACCGGGGAGCTGTTTTTT.

CDR3 in amino acids: CASSRGGNQPQHF. CDR3 DNA: TGTGCCAGCAGCCGAGGTGGCAATCAGCCCCAGCATTTT. The chain has TRBV6-5 and TRBJ1-5; D gene uncertain. The CDR3 runs to 13 residues. Per the germline V gene, CDR1 is MNHEY and CDR2 is SVGAGI. V was cut by 6 bases and J by 2 bases, with 8 bases left in between.

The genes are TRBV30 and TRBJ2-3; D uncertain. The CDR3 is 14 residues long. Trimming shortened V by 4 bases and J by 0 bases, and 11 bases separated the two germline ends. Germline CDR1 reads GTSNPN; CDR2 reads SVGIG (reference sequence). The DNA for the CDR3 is TGTGCCTGGAAGGGATTCGTAAGCACAGATACGCAGTATTTT. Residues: CAWKGFVSTDTQYF.

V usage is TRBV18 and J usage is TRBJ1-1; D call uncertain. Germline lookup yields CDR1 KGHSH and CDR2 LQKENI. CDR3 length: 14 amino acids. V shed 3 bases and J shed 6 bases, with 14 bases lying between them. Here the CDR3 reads CASSPTEGRAEAFF. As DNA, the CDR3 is TGTGCCAGCTCACCCACGGAAGGACGGGCTGAAGCTTTCTTT.

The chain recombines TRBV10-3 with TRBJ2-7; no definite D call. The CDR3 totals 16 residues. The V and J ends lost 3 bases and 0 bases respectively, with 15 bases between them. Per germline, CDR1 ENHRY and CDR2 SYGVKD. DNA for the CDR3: TGTGCCATCAGTGATATAGAGGCGGAGTCCTCCTACGAGCAGTACTTC. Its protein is CAISDIEAESSYEQYF.

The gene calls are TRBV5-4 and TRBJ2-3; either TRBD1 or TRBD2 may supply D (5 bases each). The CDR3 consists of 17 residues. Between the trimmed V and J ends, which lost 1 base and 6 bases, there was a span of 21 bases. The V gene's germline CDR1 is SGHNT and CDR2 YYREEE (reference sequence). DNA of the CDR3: TGTGCCAGCAGCTTGAAATTGTGGGGGACCAGGTCCGATACGCAGTATTTT. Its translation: CASSLKLWGTRSDTQYF. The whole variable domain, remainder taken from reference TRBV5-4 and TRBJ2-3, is ETGVTQSPTHLIKTRGQQVTLRCSSQSGHNTVSWYQQALGQGPQFIFQYYREEENGRGNFPPRFSGLQFPNYSSELNVNALELDDSALYLCASSLKLWGTRSDTQYFGPGTRLTVL.

The CDR3 DNA sequence: TGTGCCAGCAGCTTTTACGGGACACGGTATGGCTACACCTTC. Translated, it gives CASSFYGTRYGYTF. The V and J genes are TRBV5-4 and TRBJ1-2, with D possibly being TRBD1 (6 bases). CDR1 and CDR2 from the germline V gene are SGHNT and YYREEE (reference sequence). V lost 2 bases to trimming and J lost 5 bases, with 13 bases between them. The CDR3 runs to 14 residues.

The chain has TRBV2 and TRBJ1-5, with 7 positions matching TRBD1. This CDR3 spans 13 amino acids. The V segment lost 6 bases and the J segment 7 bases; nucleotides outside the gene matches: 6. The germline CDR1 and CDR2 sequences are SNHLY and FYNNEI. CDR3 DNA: TGTGCCAGCAGAGGACAGGTCGGGCAGCCCCAGCATTTT. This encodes CASRGQVGQPQHF.

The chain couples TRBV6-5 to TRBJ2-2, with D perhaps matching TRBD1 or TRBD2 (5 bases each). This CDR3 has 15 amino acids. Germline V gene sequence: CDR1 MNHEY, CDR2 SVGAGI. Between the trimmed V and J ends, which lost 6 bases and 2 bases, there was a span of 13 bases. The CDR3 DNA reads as TGTGCCAGCAGAGCTCCGGGACGCAACACCGGGGAGCTGTTTTTT. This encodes CASRAPGRNTGELFF.

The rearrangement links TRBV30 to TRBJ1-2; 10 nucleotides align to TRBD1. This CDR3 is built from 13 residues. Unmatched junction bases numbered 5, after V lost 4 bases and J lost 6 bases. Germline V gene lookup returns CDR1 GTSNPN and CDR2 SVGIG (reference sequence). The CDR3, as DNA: TGTGCCTGGAAATGGGGACAGGGGAATGGCTACACCTTC. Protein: CAWKWGQGNGYTF.

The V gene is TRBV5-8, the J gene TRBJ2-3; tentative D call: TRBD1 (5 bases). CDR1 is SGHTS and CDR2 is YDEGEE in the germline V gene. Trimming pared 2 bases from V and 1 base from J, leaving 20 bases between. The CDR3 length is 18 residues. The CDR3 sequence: CASSFFYGQGRGTDTQYF. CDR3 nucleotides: TGTGCCAGCAGCTTCTTCTACGGGCAGGGCAGAGGCACAGATACGCAGTATTTT.

Here the CDR3 reads CASSRLDRASGYTF. The CDR3 DNA reads TGTGCCAGCAGCAGGCTGGACAGGGCCAGTGGCTACACCTTC. This chain links TRBV21-1 with TRBJ1-2; the tabulated D call, TRBD1, remains unverified against the DNA. TRBV21-1 is listed as a pseudogene. This CDR3 is 14 amino acids long.

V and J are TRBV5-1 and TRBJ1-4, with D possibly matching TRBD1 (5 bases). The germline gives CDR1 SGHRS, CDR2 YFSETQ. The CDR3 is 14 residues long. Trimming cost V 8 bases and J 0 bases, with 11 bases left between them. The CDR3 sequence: CASRQTATNEKLFF. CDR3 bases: TGCGCCAGTAGACAGACAGCAACTAATGAAAAACTGTTTTTT.

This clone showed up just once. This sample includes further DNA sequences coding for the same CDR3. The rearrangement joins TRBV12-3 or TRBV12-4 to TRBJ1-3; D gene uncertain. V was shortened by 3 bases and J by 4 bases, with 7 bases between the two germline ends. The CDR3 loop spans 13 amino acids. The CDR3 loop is CASSLAAGNTIYF. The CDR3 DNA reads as TGTGCCAGCAGTTTGGCCGCAGGAAACACCATATATTTT.